This is a list of T cell receptor beta chains from one sample in a study of cytomegalovirus exposure and HLA in healthy donors. Assay: immunoSEQ multiplex PCR; the TCRdb copy retains only in-frame clones and omits some. Of 95,000 to 150,000 clones detected, around three quarters appear once; the ten largest clones hold around 5.5%. Material for sequencing was PBMCs. Receptors were obtained from a man between 18 and 35 years old in good health and CMV-seropositive. CDR3s include the opening cysteine and the closing phenylalanine or tryptophan. Each record gives: V gene, clone size, D gene, J gene, CDR3 protein, CDR3 DNA. A D gene is named only where the DNA matches it firmly. Some rows have no size entry. The others give once, few or many, or a class for an expanded clone.

v_gene: TRBV19
abundance: .
d_gene: TRBD2
j_gene: TRBJ2-1
CDR3aa: CASSMTSGRTYNEQFF
CDR3nt: TGTGCCAGTAGCATGACTAGCGGGAGAACCTACAATGAGCAGTTCTTC

v_gene: TRBV5-1
abundance: .
d_gene: .
j_gene: TRBJ1-1
CDR3aa: CASSLEGVRNTEAFF
CDR3nt: TGCGCCAGCAGCTTGGAAGGGGTGAGGAACACTGAAGCTTTCTTT

v_gene: TRBV5-4
abundance: .
d_gene: TRBD2
j_gene: TRBJ2-6
CDR3aa: CASSYGTSGGLYSGANVLTF
CDR3nt: TGTGCCAGCAGCTATGGGACTAGCGGGGGGCTCTACTCTGGGGCCAACGTCCTGACTTTC

v_gene: TRBV4-1
abundance: .
d_gene: TRBD1
j_gene: TRBJ1-1
CDR3aa: CASSPRTGMTEAFF
CDR3nt: TGCGCCAGCAGCCCCAGGACAGGGATGACTGAAGCTTTCTTT

v_gene: TRBV27
abundance: few
d_gene: .
j_gene: TRBJ1-1
CDR3aa: CASSFRSRTENTEAFF
CDR3nt: TGTGCCAGCAGTTTCCGGTCGAGGACAGAGAACACTGAAGCTTTCTTT

v_gene: TRBV29-1
abundance: few
d_gene: .
j_gene: TRBJ1-1
CDR3aa: CSVVGDMNTEAFF
CDR3nt: TGCAGCGTTGTGGGGGACATGAACACTGAAGCTTTCTTT

v_gene: TRBV10-3
abundance: few
d_gene: TRBD1
j_gene: TRBJ1-3
CDR3aa: CAISQGGSGNTIYF
CDR3nt: TGTGCCATCAGTCAGGGGGGCTCTGGAAACACCATATATTTT

v_gene: TRBV5-4
abundance: .
d_gene: TRBD1
j_gene: TRBJ1-2
CDR3aa: CASSAPGQGGYGYTF
CDR3nt: TGTGCCAGCAGCGCACCGGGACAGGGGGGGTATGGCTACACCTTC

v_gene: TRBV11-3
abundance: .
d_gene: .
j_gene: TRBJ1-2
CDR3aa: CASSKDGGYGYTF
CDR3nt: TGTGCCAGCAGCAAGGACGGGGGCTATGGCTACACCTTC

v_gene: TRBV28
abundance: .
d_gene: .
j_gene: TRBJ1-1
CDR3aa: CASRLWPPGRLMNTEAFF
CDR3nt: TGTGCCAGCAGGTTATGGCCACCGGGGAGGCTAATGAACACTGAAGCTTTCTTT

v_gene: TRBV6-1
abundance: .
d_gene: TRBD1
j_gene: TRBJ1-1
CDR3aa: CASSGPRDRVLQNTEAFF
CDR3nt: TGTGCCAGCAGTGGCCCGAGGGACAGGGTTCTCCAAAACACTGAAGCTTTCTTT

v_gene: TRBV7-6
abundance: .
d_gene: TRBD1
j_gene: TRBJ1-4
CDR3aa: CASSRQGAFKTNEKLFF
CDR3nt: TGTGCCAGCAGCCGTCAGGGGGCCTTTAAAACTAATGAAAAACTGTTTTTT

v_gene: TRBV5-1
abundance: .
d_gene: TRBD2
j_gene: TRBJ2-1
CDR3aa: CASSLKLAGTNEQFF
CDR3nt: TGCGCCAGCAGCTTGAAACTAGCGGGGACCAATGAGCAGTTCTTC

v_gene: TRBV19
abundance: .
d_gene: TRBD1
j_gene: TRBJ1-5
CDR3aa: CATSGTGGDQPQHF
CDR3nt: TGTGCCACGTCCGGGACAGGGGGAGATCAGCCCCAGCATTTT

v_gene: TRBV7-7
abundance: .
d_gene: .
j_gene: TRBJ2-7
CDR3aa: CASSLSRGSEQYF
CDR3nt: TGTGCTAGCAGCTTATCCCGGGGATCCGAGCAGTACTTC

v_gene: TRBV6-1
abundance: few
d_gene: TRBD1
j_gene: TRBJ2-7
CDR3aa: CASSEEGTGLYEQYF
CDR3nt: TGTGCCAGCAGTGAAGAAGGGACAGGGCTTTACGAGCAGTACTTC

v_gene: TRBV5-5
abundance: .
d_gene: .
j_gene: TRBJ1-1
CDR3aa: CASSLEDSANTEAFF
CDR3nt: TGTGCCAGCAGCTTGGAGGACAGCGCGAACACTGAAGCTTTCTTT

v_gene: TRBV28
abundance: .
d_gene: .
j_gene: TRBJ1-3
CDR3aa: CASCTRAGNTIYF
CDR3nt: TGTGCCAGCTGCACCCGCGCGGGAAACACCATATATTTT

v_gene: TRBV19
abundance: .
d_gene: TRBD1
j_gene: TRBJ2-3
CDR3aa: CASSPRRDRGTDTQYF
CDR3nt: TGTGCCAGTAGTCCTCGCCGGGACAGGGGGACAGATACGCAGTATTTT

v_gene: TRBV15
abundance: .
d_gene: .
j_gene: TRBJ2-1
CDR3aa: CATKKMRRYNEQFF
CDR3nt: TGTGCCACCAAGAAAATGCGGAGGTACAATGAGCAGTTCTTC

v_gene: TRBV5-1
abundance: .
d_gene: .
j_gene: TRBJ1-1
CDR3aa: CASSLVGGAFYTEAFF
CDR3nt: TGCGCCAGCAGCTTGGTCGGGGGGGCTTTCTACACTGAAGCTTTCTTT

v_gene: TRBV9
abundance: .
d_gene: .
j_gene: TRBJ2-3
CDR3aa: CASSMDRTSTDTQYF
CDR3nt: TGTGCCAGCAGCATGGACAGAACTAGCACAGATACGCAGTATTTT

v_gene: TRBV6-5
abundance: once
d_gene: .
j_gene: TRBJ2-3
CDR3aa: CASSYTGTDTQYF
CDR3nt: TGTGCCAGCAGTTATACGGGCACAGATACGCAGTATTTT

v_gene: TRBV7-8
abundance: once
d_gene: TRBD1
j_gene: TRBJ1-2
CDR3aa: CASSPIGTAPPQLYGYTF
CDR3nt: TGTGCCAGCAGCCCAATAGGGACAGCACCGCCTCAACTCTATGGCTACACCTTC

v_gene: TRBV5-1
abundance: few
d_gene: .
j_gene: TRBJ1-2
CDR3aa: CASSPMDYGYTF
CDR3nt: TGCGCCAGCAGCCCCATGGACTACGGCTACACCTTC

v_gene: TRBV5-1
abundance: .
d_gene: .
j_gene: TRBJ2-4
CDR3aa: CASSWDRGGDKNIQYF
CDR3nt: TGCGCCAGCAGCTGGGATCGAGGGGGGGATAAAAACATTCAGTACTTC

v_gene: TRBV6-5
abundance: .
d_gene: TRBD1
j_gene: TRBJ2-6
CDR3aa: CASRQGAGANVLTF
CDR3nt: TGTGCCAGCAGACAGGGGGCTGGGGCCAACGTCCTGACTTTC

v_gene: TRBV9
abundance: .
d_gene: .
j_gene: TRBJ2-5
CDR3aa: CASSVLSGELQETQYF
CDR3nt: TGTGCCAGCAGCGTACTCTCGGGAGAGCTCCAAGAGACCCAGTACTTC